The 28 T cell receptor beta chains presented below share a single source sample, sequenced in a study of cytomegalovirus exposure and HLA in healthy donors. The protocol was immunoSEQ multiplex PCR, while the TCRdb copy is restricted to in-frame clones and leaves out a portion. The sample consists of approximately 200,000 clones, 75% to 95% of them appearing once. Material: PBMCs. Source of these receptors: a woman between 18 and 30 years old in good health and CMV-seronegative.

This clone was recorded a few times. The rearrangement uses TRBV5-4 and TRBJ2-7; 12 bases are a match to TRBD2. Germline CDR1 and CDR2: SGHNT and YYREEE (reference sequence). The CDR3 spans 14 residues. The trim removed 4 bases at V and 4 bases at J, leaving 3 bases unmatched. The CDR3 region is CASSPSGRAYEQYF. The CDR3 DNA sequence: TGTGCCAGCAGCCCTAGCGGGAGGGCGTACGAGCAGTACTTC.

V is TRBV30 and J is TRBJ2-3, with D perhaps TRBD2 (6 bases). CDR1 is GTSNPN and CDR2 is SVGIG in the germline V gene (reference sequence). CDR3 length: 18 residues. The V end was cut by 3 bases, the J end by 4 bases, with 26 bases between. The CDR3: CAWRGGGTSSSTPDTQYF. The CDR3 coding sequence is TGTGCCTGGAGGGGAGGAGGGACCTCTAGCTCAACTCCAGATACGCAGTATTTT.

This sequence joins TRBV7-2 and TRBJ2-3, with 12 positions matching TRBD2. The CDR3 is 19 amino acids. Per the germline V gene, CDR1 is SGHTA and CDR2 is FQGNSA. J gave up 3 bases and V 5 bases, and 15 bases lay outside the gene matches. In DNA, the CDR3 is TGTGCCAGCAGCCCGAGGACTAGCGGGACACCCAGGGGGACAGATACGCAGTATTTT. The encoded protein is CASSPRTSGTPRGTDTQYF.

CDR3 nucleotides: TGTGCCAGCGGGAAATTCAGGGGGATCCAAGAGACCCAGTACTTC. The encoded protein is CASGKFRGIQETQYF. This chain uses TRBV6-1 with TRBJ2-5, with 7 bases fitting TRBD1. The V gene's germline CDR1 is MNHNS and CDR2 SASEGT. The CDR3 sequence is 15 residues long. V trimming: 8 bases; J trimming: 1 base; junction bases outside the gene matches: 10.

The chain has TRBV11-3 and TRBJ2-7; D remains ambiguous. The CDR3 is 15 residues long. The germline V gene has CDR1 SGHNT and CDR2 YENEEA. Trimming shortened V by 1 base and J by 0 bases, and 10 bases separated the two germline ends. The chain's CDR3 is CASSLGAGSSYEQYF. CDR3 coding DNA: TGTGCCAGCAGCTTAGGTGCAGGATCCTCCTACGAGCAGTACTTC.

J is TRBJ2-3 and V is TRBV5-4; 8 bases are a match to TRBD2. The CDR3 is 13 residues long. CDR1 SGHNT and CDR2 YYREEE come from the germline V gene (reference sequence). With 7 bases clipped from V and 4 bases from J, the junction kept 5 bases outside the gene matches. The CDR3 is CASAGGFADTQYF. CDR3 nucleotides: TGTGCCAGCGCGGGAGGTTTTGCAGATACGCAGTATTTT.

In this sample, this clone turned up once. This sequence joins TRBV28 and TRBJ1-2; no clear D. The V gene's germline CDR1 is MDHEN and CDR2 SYDVKM. V was cut by 4 bases and J by 4 bases, with 19 bases left in between. This CDR3 is built from 16 residues. CDR3 in amino acids: CASSSRRGEEVYGYTF. The CDR3 coding sequence is TGTGCCAGCAGTTCCCGCCGGGGTGAGGAGGTCTATGGCTACACCTTC.

This chain joins TRBV5-1 and TRBJ2-3; 7 bases are a match to TRBD2. With V trimmed by 5 bases and J by 1 base, 7 bases remained unmatched. Germline V gives CDR1 SGHRS, CDR2 YFSETQ. This CDR3 comprises 15 residues. DNA for the CDR3: TGCGCCAGCAGGCTGGCGGGGGTCGGCACAGATACGCAGTATTTT. The encoded protein is CASRLAGVGTDTQYF. The full variable domain, its missing parts supplied by reference TRBV5-1 and TRBJ2-3, is KAGVTQTPRYLIKTRGQQVTLSCSPISGHRSVSWYQQTPGQGLQFLFEYFSETQRNKGNFPGRFSGRQFSNSRSEMNVSTLELGDSALYLCASRLAGVGTDTQYFGPGTRLTVL.

The chain employs TRBV4-1 and TRBJ2-1; D is unresolved. The CDR3 is 13 residues long. The V end was cut by 1 base, the J end by 9 bases, with 10 bases between. Per germline, CDR1 MGHRA and CDR2 YSYEKL. The CDR3 sequence is CASSQGELGEQFF. The CDR3 DNA is TGCGCCAGCAGCCAAGGAGAGCTTGGTGAGCAGTTCTTC.

This clone is a singleton in its sample. The V call is TRBV5-6, the J call TRBJ2-1, with 7 positions matching TRBD2. V lost 3 bases, J lost 8 bases, and 14 bases stayed unmatched. The CDR3 is 16 amino acids. CDR1 and CDR2 from the germline V gene are SGHDT and YYEEEE. The CDR3, as DNA: TGTGCCAGCAGCTCCCCCAGGACTAGTACTTTCCATGAGCAGTTCTTC. Translated: CASSSPRTSTFHEQFF.

V is TRBV4-1 and J is TRBJ1-6, with 8 bases matching TRBD1. CDR1 is MGHRA and CDR2 is YSYEKL in the germline V gene. Losses at the gene ends were 6 bases for V and 7 bases for J; bases not matched to a gene: 5. There are 14 residues in the CDR3. Here the CDR3 reads CASSDRGINSPLHF. The CDR3 nucleotides are TGCGCCAGCAGTGACAGGGGCATCAATTCACCCCTCCACTTT.

This sequence joins TRBV19 and TRBJ2-7; 16 bases are a match to TRBD2. This CDR3 has 17 amino acids. V gave up 10 bases and J gave up 5 bases; unmatched junction bases: 14. CDR1 and CDR2 (germline): LNHDA, SQIVND (reference sequence). CDR3 DNA: TGTGCCACCAAAACCGGGACTAGCGGGAGGGGCTTCCACGAGCAGTACTTC. Translated, it gives CATKTGTSGRGFHEQYF.

This clone appeared once. The genes are TRBV28 and TRBJ2-1, with D possibly being TRBD2 (5 bases). CDR3 length equals 16 residues. The V end was cut by 7 bases, the J end by 3 bases, with 19 bases between. Per the germline V gene, CDR1 is MDHEN and CDR2 is SYDVKM. CDR3 protein: CASTDPASLNYNEQFF. The CDR3, as DNA: TGTGCCAGCACCGACCCGGCTAGCCTTAACTACAATGAGCAGTTCTTC.

This sequence joins TRBV12-2 and TRBJ2-7; the table's D gene call, TRBD2, was not cross checked with the DNA. TRBV12-2 is a pseudogene. The CDR3 runs to 17 residues. This chain's CDR3 is CASRLGLAGEKVNEQYF. The CDR3 bases are TGTGCAAGTCGCTTGGGACTAGCGGGAGAAAAGGTAAACGAGCAGTACTTC.

The chain uses TRBV7-2 and TRBJ1-1; no firm D call. CDR1 is SGHTA and CDR2 is FQGNSA in the germline V gene. Trimming left V 1 base short and J 11 bases short, with 11 bases between. This CDR3 is 12 amino acids long. The CDR3 reads CASSLVRRAAFF. CDR3 in DNA: TGTGCCAGCAGCTTAGTTCGGAGGGCGGCTTTCTTT.

The J gene is TRBJ2-6, the V gene TRBV6-5; TRBD1 is a possible D gene (6 bases). V lost 6 bases and J 3 bases, leaving 6 bases between the germline ends. The CDR3 length is 13 residues. Germline V lookup: CDR1 MNHEY, CDR2 SVGAGI. The CDR3 nucleotides are TGTGCCAGCAGGACAGGTGGGGCCAACGTCCTGACTTTC. Its protein is CASRTGGANVLTF.

The chain carries TRBV30 and TRBJ1-4, with 7 bases that match TRBD1. There are 15 residues in the CDR3. The germline V gene encodes CDR1 GTSNPN and CDR2 SVGIG (reference sequence). With 2 bases clipped from V and 8 bases from J, the junction kept 11 bases outside the gene matches. CDR3 region: CAWSIRGGAGEKLFF. CDR3 sequence (DNA): TGTGCCTGGAGTATCCGAGGGGGCGCGGGGGAAAAACTGTTTTTT.

In its sample, this clone was seen once. The chain joins TRBV4-1 to TRBJ2-7; TRBD1 agrees at 10 bases. Germline values: CDR1 MGHRA, CDR2 YSYEKL. The CDR3 consists of 13 residues. V dropped 4 bases and J dropped 3; count of bases not matched to a gene: 0. For the CDR3, the DNA is TGCGCCAGCAGCCGGGACAGGGGCTACGAGCAGTACTTC. This encodes CASSRDRGYEQYF.

This sequence joins TRBV28 and TRBJ1-6; D ambiguous. Germline-derived CDR1 and CDR2 are MDHEN and SYDVKM. Trimming removed 3 bases at V and 12 bases at J, with 9 bases between. The CDR3 is 12 amino acids. This CDR3 reads CASSFQEGPLHF. The CDR3 DNA sequence: TGTGCCAGCAGTTTCCAGGAGGGACCCCTCCACTTT.

The chain joins TRBV9 to TRBJ2-3; 7 bases fit TRBD2. The germline CDR1 and CDR2 sequences are SGDLS and YYNGEE. The CDR3 is 15 residues long. The V gene end was trimmed by 0 bases and the J gene end by 1 base; junction bases not matched to a gene: 2. CDR3 amino acids: CASSVGGSGTDTQYF. CDR3 coding DNA: TGTGCCAGCAGCGTAGGCGGGAGTGGCACAGATACGCAGTATTTT.

The chain has TRBV25-1 and TRBJ2-3; TRBD1 aligns across 9 bases. After removal of 3 bases from V and 3 bases from J, the junction contained 4 bases not matched to a gene. This CDR3 region has 15 residues. Germline values: CDR1 MGHDK, CDR2 SYGVNS. DNA of the CDR3: TGTGCCAGCAGTGAGAGGACAGGGGCAACAGATACGCAGTATTTT. It is translated as CASSERTGATDTQYF.

The rearrangement uses TRBV5-4 and TRBJ2-5; 11 nucleotides align to TRBD1. The CDR3 is made up of 15 amino acids. The trim removed 5 bases at V and 4 bases at J, leaving 7 bases unmatched. Germline lookup yields CDR1 SGHNT and CDR2 YYREEE (reference sequence). CDR3 sequence reads: CASSRGQGGGETQYF. DNA for the CDR3: TGTGCCAGCAGTAGGGGACAGGGGGGCGGAGAGACCCAGTACTTC. The entire variable domain, with the rest obtained from reference TRBV5-4 and TRBJ2-5, is as follows: ETGVTQSPTHLIKTRGQQVTLRCSSQSGHNTVSWYQQALGQGPQFIFQYYREEENGRGNFPPRFSGLQFPNYSSELNVNALELDDSALYLCASSRGQGGGETQYFGPGTRLLVL.

The chain joins TRBV19 to TRBJ2-7, with 8 bases matching TRBD2. Germline lookup yields CDR1 LNHDA and CDR2 SQIVND (reference sequence). This CDR3 has 16 amino acids. J lost 0 bases, V lost 6 bases, and 10 bases had no gene match. The CDR3: CASSPGGWAPSYEQYF. Here the CDR3 DNA reads TGTGCCAGTAGCCCGGGGGGGTGGGCTCCCTCCTACGAGCAGTACTTC.

V gene TRBV2 combines with J gene TRBJ1-5, with D uncertain. Germline V CDR1 and CDR2: SNHLY, FYNNEI. The CDR3 length is 15 residues. V lost 0 bases and J 0 bases, leaving 6 bases between the germline ends. The CDR3 spells CASSEAALSNQPQHF. CDR3 sequence (DNA): TGTGCCAGCAGTGAAGCGGCCCTTAGCAATCAGCCCCAGCATTTT.

This clone was seen more than once but under ten times. This rearrangement joins TRBV30 to TRBJ1-1; the D gene is possibly TRBD1 (5 bases). CDR1 GTSNPN and CDR2 SVGIG come from the germline V gene (reference sequence). This CDR3 region has 14 residues. Deletions cut 1 base from V and 4 bases from J, with 13 bases between. CDR3 in amino acids: CAWSGPWGGTEAFF. DNA of the CDR3: TGTGCCTGGAGTGGTCCCTGGGGGGGCACTGAAGCTTTCTTT.

J is TRBJ1-1 and V is TRBV5-4; 9 bases align to TRBD1. This CDR3 has 15 residues. Germline lookup yields CDR1 SGHNT and CDR2 YYREEE (reference sequence). The trim removed 1 base at V and 2 bases at J, leaving 3 bases unmatched. Here the CDR3 reads CASSLPGQGNTEAFF. CDR3 nucleotide sequence: TGTGCCAGCAGCTTGCCGGGACAGGGTAACACTGAAGCTTTCTTT.

This rearrangement joins TRBV19 to TRBJ2-7; TRBD1 matches at 7 bases. This CDR3 region has 13 residues. CDR1 and CDR2 from the germline V gene are LNHDA and SQIVND (reference sequence). V lost 5 bases to trimming and J lost 4 bases; unmatched junction nucleotides: 5. The CDR3 DNA reads as TGTGCCAGTAGTTCGGGCAGGGGGTACGAGCAGTACTTC. Its translation is CASSSGRGYEQYF.

This clone was detected only a few times. This chain joins TRBV9 and TRBJ1-1; 7 positions match TRBD1. The V gene's germline CDR1 is SGDLS and CDR2 YYNGEE. V dropped 3 bases and J dropped 0; count of bases not matched to a gene: 5. CDR3 length: 15 residues. CDR3 in DNA: TGTGCCAGCAGCGCGTGGGACAGCTTGAACACTGAAGCTTTCTTT. This sequence encodes CASSAWDSLNTEAFF.